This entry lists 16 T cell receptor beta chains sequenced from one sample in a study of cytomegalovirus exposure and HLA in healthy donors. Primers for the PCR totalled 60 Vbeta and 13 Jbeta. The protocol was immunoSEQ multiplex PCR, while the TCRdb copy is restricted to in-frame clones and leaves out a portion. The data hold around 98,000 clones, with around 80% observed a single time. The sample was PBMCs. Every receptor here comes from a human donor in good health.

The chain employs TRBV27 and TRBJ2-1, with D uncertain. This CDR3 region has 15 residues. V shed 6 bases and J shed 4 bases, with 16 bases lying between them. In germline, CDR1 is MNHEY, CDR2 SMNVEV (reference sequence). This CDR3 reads CASSLRAFSYNEQFF. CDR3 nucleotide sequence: TGTGCCAGCAGCTTAAGAGCCTTCTCTTACAATGAGCAGTTCTTC.

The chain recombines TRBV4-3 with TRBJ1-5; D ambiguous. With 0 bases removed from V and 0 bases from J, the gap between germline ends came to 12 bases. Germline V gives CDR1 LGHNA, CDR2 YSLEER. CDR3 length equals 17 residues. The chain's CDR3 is CASSQDVSYYSNQPQHF. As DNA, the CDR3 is TGCGCCAGCAGCCAAGACGTCTCCTATTATAGCAATCAGCCCCAGCATTTT.

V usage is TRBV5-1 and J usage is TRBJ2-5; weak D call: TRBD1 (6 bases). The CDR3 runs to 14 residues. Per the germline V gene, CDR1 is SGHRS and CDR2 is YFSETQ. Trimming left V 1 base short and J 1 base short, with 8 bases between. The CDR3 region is CASSLTGLQETQYF. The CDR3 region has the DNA TGCGCCAGCAGCTTGACAGGGCTCCAAGAGACCCAGTACTTC.

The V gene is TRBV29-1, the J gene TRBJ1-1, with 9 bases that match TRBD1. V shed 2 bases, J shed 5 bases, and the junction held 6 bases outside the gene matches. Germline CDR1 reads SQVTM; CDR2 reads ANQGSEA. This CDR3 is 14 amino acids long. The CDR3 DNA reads TGCAGCGTTGAAAAGTCGACAGGGGGAACTGAAGCTTTCTTT. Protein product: CSVEKSTGGTEAFF.

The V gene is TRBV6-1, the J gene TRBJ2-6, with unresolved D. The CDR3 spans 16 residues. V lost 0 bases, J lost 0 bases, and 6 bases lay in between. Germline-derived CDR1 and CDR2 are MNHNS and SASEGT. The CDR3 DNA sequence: TGTGCCAGCAGTGAAGCTCGGAGCTCTGGGGCCAACGTCCTGACTTTC. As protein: CASSEARSSGANVLTF.

CDR3 bases: TGTGCCAGCAGCCCTACGACCCCTAGCGGGACTAATATTAACAATGAGCAGTTCTTC. Amino acid sequence: CASSPTTPSGTNINNEQFF. This chain joins TRBV7-6 and TRBJ2-1, with 9 bases that match TRBD2. CDR1 and CDR2 (germline): SGHVS, FNYEAQ. CDR3 length equals 19 residues. Losses at the gene ends were 5 bases for V and 5 bases for J; bases not matched to a gene: 19.

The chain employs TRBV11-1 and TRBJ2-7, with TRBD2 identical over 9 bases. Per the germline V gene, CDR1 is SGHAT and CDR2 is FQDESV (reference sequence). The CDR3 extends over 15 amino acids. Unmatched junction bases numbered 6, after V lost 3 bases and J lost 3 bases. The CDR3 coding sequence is TGTGCCAGCAGCTTCATCGATAGCGGGGGCTACGAGCAGTACTTC. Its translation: CASSFIDSGGYEQYF. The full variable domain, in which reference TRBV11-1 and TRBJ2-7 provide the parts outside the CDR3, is EAEVAQSPRYKITEKSQAVAFWCDPISGHATLYWYRQILGQGPELLVQFQDESVVDDSQLPKDRFSAERLKGVDSTLKIQPAELGDSAMYLCASSFIDSGGYEQYFGPGTRLTVT.

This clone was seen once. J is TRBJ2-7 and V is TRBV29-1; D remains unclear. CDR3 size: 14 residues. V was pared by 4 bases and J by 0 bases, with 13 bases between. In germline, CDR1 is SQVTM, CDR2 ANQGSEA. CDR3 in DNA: TGCAGCGTTGCAGCGCGTGATCCCTCCTACGAGCAGTACTTC. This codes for CSVAARDPSYEQYF.

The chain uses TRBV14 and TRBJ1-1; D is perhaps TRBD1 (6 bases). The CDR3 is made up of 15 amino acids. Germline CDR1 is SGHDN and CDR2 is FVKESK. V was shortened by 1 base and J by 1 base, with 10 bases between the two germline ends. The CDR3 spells CASSQAGAGNTEAFF. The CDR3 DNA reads TGTGCCAGCAGCCAAGCAGGGGCTGGGAACACTGAAGCTTTCTTT. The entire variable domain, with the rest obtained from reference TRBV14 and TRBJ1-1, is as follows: EAGVTQFPSHSVIEKGQTVTLRCDPISGHDNLYWYRRVMGKEIKFLLHFVKESKQDESGMPNNRFLAERTGGTYSTLKVQPAELEDSGVYFCASSQAGAGNTEAFFGQGTRLTVV.

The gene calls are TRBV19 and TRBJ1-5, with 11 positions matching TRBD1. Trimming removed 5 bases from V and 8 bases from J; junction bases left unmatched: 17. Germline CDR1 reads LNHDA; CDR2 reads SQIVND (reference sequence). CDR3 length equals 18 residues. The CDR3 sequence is CASSLRWLGQGEREPQHF. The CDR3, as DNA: TGTGCCAGTAGTCTCAGGTGGCTGGGACAGGGGGAGAGGGAGCCCCAGCATTTT.

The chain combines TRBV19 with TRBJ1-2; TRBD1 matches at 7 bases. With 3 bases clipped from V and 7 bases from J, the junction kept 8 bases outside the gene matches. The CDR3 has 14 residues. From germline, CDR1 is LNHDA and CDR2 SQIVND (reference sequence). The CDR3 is CASSMGGQITGYTF. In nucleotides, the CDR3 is TGTGCCAGTAGTATGGGGGGACAGATTACTGGCTACACCTTC.

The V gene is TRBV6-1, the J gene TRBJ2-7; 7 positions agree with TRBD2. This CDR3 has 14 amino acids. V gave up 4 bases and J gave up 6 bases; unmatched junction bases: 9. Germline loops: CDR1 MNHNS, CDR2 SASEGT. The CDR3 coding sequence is TGTGCCAGCAGTGCAGCGGGGCCCCCCTTCGAGCAGTACTTC. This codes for CASSAAGPPFEQYF.

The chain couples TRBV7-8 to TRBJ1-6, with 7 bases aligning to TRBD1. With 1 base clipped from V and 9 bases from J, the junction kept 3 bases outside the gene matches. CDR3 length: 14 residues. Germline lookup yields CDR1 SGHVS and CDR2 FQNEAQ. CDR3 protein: CASSLVRQGSPLHF. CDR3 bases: TGTGCCAGCAGCTTAGTTAGACAGGGTTCACCCCTCCACTTT.

CDR3 nucleotide sequence: TGTGCCAGCAGCTTGAAACTAGCGGGGGGACGACGCACAGATACGCAGTATTTT. The encoded protein is CASSLKLAGGRRTDTQYF. This rearrangement joins TRBV5-4 to TRBJ2-3; the match to TRBD2 covers 12 bases. J lost 1 base, V lost 1 base, and 7 bases had no gene match. CDR1 SGHNT and CDR2 YYREEE come from the germline V gene (reference sequence). This CDR3 region has 18 residues.

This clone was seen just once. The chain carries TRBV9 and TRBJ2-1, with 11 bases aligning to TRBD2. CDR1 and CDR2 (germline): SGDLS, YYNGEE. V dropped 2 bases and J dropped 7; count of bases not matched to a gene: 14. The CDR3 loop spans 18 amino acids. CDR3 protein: CASSVALAGEALYNEQFF. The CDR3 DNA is TGTGCCAGCAGCGTTGCACTAGCGGGAGAAGCGTTGTATAATGAGCAGTTCTTC.

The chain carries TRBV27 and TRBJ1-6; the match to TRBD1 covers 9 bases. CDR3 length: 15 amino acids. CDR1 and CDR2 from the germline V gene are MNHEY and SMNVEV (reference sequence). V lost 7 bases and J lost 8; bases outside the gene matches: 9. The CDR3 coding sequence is TGTGCCAGCACCATTACAGGGGGCCTTGATTCACCCCTCCACTTT. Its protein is CASTITGGLDSPLHF.